This T cell receptor (beta chain) was identified during a study of CD8+ T cells in alopecia areata. The sorting of PBMCs gave CD4+ and CD8+ T cells. Findings of the study overall: Mice gave a clearer picture of TCR sharing than patients did, possibly for HLA-related reasons. Sequencing of scalp tissue also captures the resident alphabeta T cells of normal skin.

The CDR3 has 14 amino acids. Per the germline V gene, CDR1 is SGHNT and CDR2 is YYREEE (reference sequence). V lost 1 base, J lost 5 bases, and 12 bases lay in between. Following extraction, RNA underwent reverse transcription to cDNA, which served as the sequencing template. Clones were read by immunoSEQ multiplex PCR, and TCRdb kept only the in-frame ones, dropping some. The sample holds some 180,000 clones, roughly three fifths seen once. For this clone: Its antigen is unknown.

The clonotype was recovered from a human donor in good health. The rearrangement uses TRBV5-4 and TRBJ2-5; D remains ambiguous. The sequenced sample was CD8+ T cells sorted from blood. The CDR3 sequence is CASSLSSAIETQYF. The CDR3 DNA reads TGTGCCAGCAGCTTGTCCTCGGCCATTGAGACCCAGTACTTC.